The 2 T cell receptor beta chains given below trace back to one sample, sequenced in a study of blood T cell repertoires in COVID-19. Measured with immunoSEQ multiplex PCR; TCRdb has only the in-frame clones, and not every one. This repertoire shows 250,000 to 350,000 clones, approximately 90% found once; its top ten account for roughly 0.8%. Specimen: peripheral blood. These receptors came from a man aged 25-40 years with acute or convalescent COVID-19.

The CDR3 bases are TGTGCCATCAGTGAGTCAGAAGGGGCAGAGGATGGCTACACCTTC. It is translated as CAISESEGAEDGYTF. This chain connects TRBV10-3 to TRBJ1-2, with D perhaps TRBD1 (5 bases). V lost 0 bases to trimming and J lost 6 bases, with 14 bases between them. Germline CDR1 is ENHRY and CDR2 is SYGVKD. The CDR3 covers 15 residues.

The chain links TRBV6-2 or TRBV6-3 to TRBJ2-7; D is ambiguous. The CDR3 runs 13 residues. Deletions cut 3 bases from V and 4 bases from J, with 10 bases between. The V gene's germline CDR1 is MNHEY and CDR2 SVGEGT. The CDR3 coding sequence is TGTGCCAGCAGTTATACCGAACGGTACGAGCAGTACTTC. Translating gives CASSYTERYEQYF.